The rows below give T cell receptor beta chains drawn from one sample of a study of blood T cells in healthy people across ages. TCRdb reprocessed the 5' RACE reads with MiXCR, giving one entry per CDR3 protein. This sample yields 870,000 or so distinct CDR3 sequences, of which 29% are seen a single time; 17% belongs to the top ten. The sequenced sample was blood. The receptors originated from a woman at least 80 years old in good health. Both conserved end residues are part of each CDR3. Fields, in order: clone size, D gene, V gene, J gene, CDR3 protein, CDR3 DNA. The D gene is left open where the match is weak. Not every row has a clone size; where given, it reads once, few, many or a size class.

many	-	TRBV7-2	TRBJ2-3	CASSIVGWDTQYF	TGTGCCAGCAGCATAGTCGGGTGGGATACGCAGTATTTT
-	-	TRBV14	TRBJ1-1	CASSPRTRTEAFF	TGTGCCAGCAGCCCACGAACGCGCACTGAAGCTTTCTTT
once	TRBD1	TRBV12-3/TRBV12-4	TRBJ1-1	CASGPDTGGDTEAFF	TGTGCCAGCGGTCCGGACACAGGGGGCGACACTGAAGCTTTCTTT
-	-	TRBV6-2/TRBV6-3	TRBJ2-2	CASLTGDTNSGELFF	TGTGCCAGCTTAACGGGGGATACGAACTCCGGGGAGCTGTTTTTT
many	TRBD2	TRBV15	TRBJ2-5	CATSREGGKQETQYF	TGTGCCACCAGCAGAGAGGGGGGGAAGCAAGAGACCCAGTACTTC
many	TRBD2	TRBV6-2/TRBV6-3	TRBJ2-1	CASSYEEAGGPVNEQFF	TGTGCCAGCAGTTACGAGGAGGCGGGGGGGCCAGTCAATGAGCAGTTCTTC
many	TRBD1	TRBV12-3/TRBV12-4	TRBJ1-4	CASTTGALNEKLFF	TGTGCCAGCACCACAGGGGCCCTTAATGAAAAACTGTTTTTT
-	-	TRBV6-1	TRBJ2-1	CASSEKGGNEQFF	TGTGCCAGCAGTGAAAAAGGTGGGAATGAGCAGTTCTTC
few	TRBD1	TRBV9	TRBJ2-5	CASSGQGLQETQYF	TGTGCCAGCAGCGGACAGGGGCTGCAAGAGACCCAGTACTTC
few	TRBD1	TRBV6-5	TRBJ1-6	CASSYGTGAASYNSPLHF	TGTGCCAGCAGTTACGGGACAGGGGCGGCCTCCTATAATTCACCCCTCCACTTT
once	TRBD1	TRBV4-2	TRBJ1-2	CASSHLRQGDGYGYTF	TGTGCCAGCAGCCACCTACGACAGGGAGACGGCTATGGCTACACCTTC
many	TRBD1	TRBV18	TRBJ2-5	CASSPGDRGRETQYF	TGTGCCAGCTCACCAGGAGACAGGGGAAGGGAGACCCAGTACTTC
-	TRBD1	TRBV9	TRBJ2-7	CASSVGQGALMSEQYF	TGTGCCAGCAGCGTAGGACAGGGGGCTCTTATGTCCGAGCAGTACTTC
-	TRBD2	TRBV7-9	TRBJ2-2	CASSFTLIREDTGELFF	TGTGCCAGCAGCTTTACGCTAATCCGGGAGGACACCGGGGAGCTGTTTTTT
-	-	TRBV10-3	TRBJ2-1	CASSPGYKNEQFF	TGTGCCAGCAGTCCTGGTTACAAGAATGAGCAGTTCTTC
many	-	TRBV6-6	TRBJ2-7	CASRAETGYEQYF	TGTGCCAGCAGGGCAGAAACAGGATACGAGCAGTACTTC
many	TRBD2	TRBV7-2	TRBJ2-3	CASSFYLAGSTDTQYF	TGTGCCAGCAGCTTTTATTTAGCGGGAAGCACAGATACGCAGTATTTT
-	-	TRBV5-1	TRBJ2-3	CASSVSDNTDTQYF	TGCGCCAGCAGCGTTAGTGACAACACAGATACGCAGTATTTT
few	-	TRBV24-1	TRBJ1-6	CATSDRRQNSPLHF	TGTGCCACCAGTGACCGTCGACAGAATTCACCCCTCCACTTT
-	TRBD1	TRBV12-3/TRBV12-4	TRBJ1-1	CASRPNRGKNTEAFF	TGTGCCAGCAGGCCCAACAGGGGAAAGAACACTGAAGCTTTCTTT